These T cell receptor beta chains were read from a single sample in a study of naive and memory T cell subsets. TCRdb independently ran MiXCR on the UMI-ligation and nested PCR reads; one entry per CDR3 protein. The repertoire holds under 40,000 distinct CDR3 sequences, with roughly 15% as singletons. Sequences were obtained from effector memory CD4+ T cells from blood. Every receptor here comes from a human donor in good health. Both conserved end residues are part of each CDR3. Fields, in order: CDR3 protein, CDR3 DNA, V gene, J gene, D gene, clone size, CDR3 length. D genes are given only for firm matches. Size is omitted from some rows. Given values are once, few, many or a class for expanded clones.

CDR3 protein: CASSSRAEETQYF
CDR3 DNA: TGTGCCAGCAGCTCACGGGCAGAAGAGACCCAGTACTTC
V gene: TRBV9
J gene: TRBJ2-5
D gene: -
clone size: once
CDR3 length: 13

CDR3 protein: CASSTRQGITDTQYF
CDR3 DNA: TGTGCCAGCAGTACCCGACAGGGGATCACAGATACGCAGTATTTT
V gene: TRBV12-3/TRBV12-4
J gene: TRBJ2-3
D gene: TRBD1
clone size: few
CDR3 length: 15

CDR3 protein: CASSQPGQGHEQYF
CDR3 DNA: TGCGCCAGCAGCCAGCCGGGACAGGGACACGAGCAGTACTTC
V gene: TRBV4-1
J gene: TRBJ2-7
D gene: TRBD1
clone size: few
CDR3 length: 14

CDR3 protein: CSGRENTEAFF
CDR3 DNA: TGCAGCGGTAGGGAGAACACTGAAGCTTTCTTT
V gene: TRBV29-1
J gene: TRBJ1-1
D gene: -
clone size: few
CDR3 length: 11

CDR3 protein: CASSLAGVGTDTQYF
CDR3 DNA: TGTGCCAGCAGCTTAGCGGGAGTGGGCACAGATACGCAGTATTTT
V gene: TRBV11-2
J gene: TRBJ2-3
D gene: -
clone size: -
CDR3 length: 15

CDR3 protein: CSARGHSTNEKLFF
CDR3 DNA: TGCAGTGCTCGAGGACACTCAACTAATGAAAAACTGTTTTTT
V gene: TRBV20-1
J gene: TRBJ1-4
D gene: -
clone size: few
CDR3 length: 14

CDR3 protein: CASSPSAANTEAFF
CDR3 DNA: TGTGCCAGCTCCCCATCGGCTGCGAACACTGAAGCTTTCTTT
V gene: TRBV18
J gene: TRBJ1-1
D gene: -
clone size: -
CDR3 length: 14

CDR3 protein: CASSQTSRSWEETQYF
CDR3 DNA: TGCGCCAGCAGCCAAACTAGTCGGAGTTGGGAAGAGACCCAGTACTTC
V gene: TRBV5-1
J gene: TRBJ2-5
D gene: -
clone size: -
CDR3 length: 16

CDR3 protein: CASSLSVGAQAAHTQYF
CDR3 DNA: TGTGCCAGCAGCTTATCCGTTGGCGCCCAGGCCGCTCATACGCAGTATTTT
V gene: TRBV7-3
J gene: TRBJ2-3
D gene: -
clone size: -
CDR3 length: 17

CDR3 protein: CSATSGSTDTQYF
CDR3 DNA: TGCAGTGCTACTAGCGGGAGCACAGATACGCAGTATTTT
V gene: TRBV20-1
J gene: TRBJ2-3
D gene: TRBD2
clone size: many
CDR3 length: 13

CDR3 protein: CASGPQRLETQYF
CDR3 DNA: TGTGCCAGCGGCCCCCAAAGACTGGAGACCCAGTACTTC
V gene: TRBV7-7
J gene: TRBJ2-5
D gene: -
clone size: many
CDR3 length: 13

CDR3 protein: CATSRQGDTQYF
CDR3 DNA: TGTGCCACCAGCAGACAGGGGGATACGCAGTATTTT
V gene: TRBV15
J gene: TRBJ2-3
D gene: -
clone size: few
CDR3 length: 12

CDR3 protein: CASRQGLVGGSADTQYF
CDR3 DNA: TGTGCCAGCAGACAGGGACTAGTAGGCGGGAGTGCAGATACGCAGTATTTT
V gene: TRBV5-6
J gene: TRBJ2-3
D gene: TRBD2
clone size: many
CDR3 length: 17

CDR3 protein: CASRDLQETQYF
CDR3 DNA: TGTGCCAGCAGGGACCTACAAGAGACCCAGTACTTC
V gene: TRBV6-5
J gene: TRBJ2-5
D gene: -
clone size: few
CDR3 length: 12

CDR3 protein: CSVPDSSHEKLFF
CDR3 DNA: TGCAGTGTCCCGGACAGTAGTCATGAAAAACTGTTTTTT
V gene: TRBV20-1
J gene: TRBJ1-4
D gene: -
clone size: many
CDR3 length: 13

CDR3 protein: CASSLSRDTHNEQFF
CDR3 DNA: TGTGCCAGCAGTTTGTCCCGGGACACACACAATGAGCAGTTCTTC
V gene: TRBV12-3/TRBV12-4
J gene: TRBJ2-1
D gene: -
clone size: -
CDR3 length: 15

CDR3 protein: CASSLVWAGIYEQYF
CDR3 DNA: TGTGCCAGCAGCTTAGTTTGGGCAGGGATCTACGAGCAGTACTTC
V gene: TRBV11-2
J gene: TRBJ2-7
D gene: -
clone size: many
CDR3 length: 15

CDR3 protein: CASSPRTGSNEQYF
CDR3 DNA: TGTGCCAGCAGCCCCCGGACAGGGTCGAACGAGCAGTACTTC
V gene: TRBV16
J gene: TRBJ2-7
D gene: TRBD1
clone size: many
CDR3 length: 14

CDR3 protein: CASSFGQGWLEQYF
CDR3 DNA: TGTGCCAGCAGTTTTGGTCAGGGGTGGCTCGAGCAGTACTTC
V gene: TRBV12-3/TRBV12-4
J gene: TRBJ2-7
D gene: -
clone size: -
CDR3 length: 14

CDR3 protein: CASSPRPRGEQFF
CDR3 DNA: TGCGCCAGCAGCCCCCGACCTAGGGGTGAGCAGTTCTTC
V gene: TRBV4-3
J gene: TRBJ2-1
D gene: -
clone size: -
CDR3 length: 13

CDR3 protein: CASSLVDGNMNTEAFF
CDR3 DNA: TGTGCCAGCAGCTTAGTCGACGGAAACATGAACACTGAAGCTTTCTTT
V gene: TRBV7-8
J gene: TRBJ1-1
D gene: -
clone size: few
CDR3 length: 16

CDR3 protein: CAISRQSEGNSPLHF
CDR3 DNA: TGTGCCATCAGTCGACAGTCTGAGGGGAATTCACCCCTCCACTTT
V gene: TRBV10-3
J gene: TRBJ1-6
D gene: -
clone size: few
CDR3 length: 15

CDR3 protein: CASSVGSLDTGELFF
CDR3 DNA: TGTGCCAGCAGTGTGGGGAGTCTGGACACCGGGGAGCTGTTTTTT
V gene: TRBV27
J gene: TRBJ2-2
D gene: -
clone size: -
CDR3 length: 15

CDR3 protein: CASSERGPYNEQFF
CDR3 DNA: TGCGCCAGCAGTGAACGGGGGCCCTACAATGAGCAGTTCTTC
V gene: TRBV10-1
J gene: TRBJ2-1
D gene: -
clone size: -
CDR3 length: 14

CDR3 protein: CASSPLLAEQYF
CDR3 DNA: TGTGCCAGCAGCCCGCTGCTAGCGGAGCAGTACTTC
V gene: TRBV7-9
J gene: TRBJ2-7
D gene: -
clone size: many
CDR3 length: 12

CDR3 protein: CASSRTGTRSNNEQFF
CDR3 DNA: TGTGCCAGCAGCCGCACCGGGACTAGGTCGAACAATGAGCAGTTCTTC
V gene: TRBV11-2
J gene: TRBJ2-1
D gene: TRBD2
clone size: many
CDR3 length: 16

CDR3 protein: CAIPATSGRYPYEQYF
CDR3 DNA: TGTGCCATCCCTGCTACTAGCGGGAGGTACCCCTACGAGCAGTACTTC
V gene: TRBV9
J gene: TRBJ2-7
D gene: TRBD2
clone size: few
CDR3 length: 16

CDR3 protein: CATSDTGRSYGYTF
CDR3 DNA: TGTGCCACCAGTGATACCGGACGGAGCTATGGCTACACCTTC
V gene: TRBV24-1
J gene: TRBJ1-2
D gene: -
clone size: -
CDR3 length: 14

CDR3 protein: CASSADRDTDTQYF
CDR3 DNA: TGTGCCAGCAGCGCCGACAGAGACACAGATACGCAGTATTTT
V gene: TRBV7-8
J gene: TRBJ2-3
D gene: -
clone size: few
CDR3 length: 14

CDR3 protein: CASSLINFAHEQFF
CDR3 DNA: TGTGCCAGCAGTTTAATTAACTTTGCCCATGAGCAGTTCTTC
V gene: TRBV28
J gene: TRBJ2-1
D gene: -
clone size: -
CDR3 length: 14

CDR3 protein: CASSSMGTGTDTQYF
CDR3 DNA: TGTGCCAGCAGCTCGATGGGGACAGGGACCGATACGCAGTATTTT
V gene: TRBV11-2
J gene: TRBJ2-3
D gene: TRBD1
clone size: few
CDR3 length: 15

CDR3 protein: CASSRTNNSPLHF
CDR3 DNA: TGTGCCAGCAGTAGGACCAACAATTCACCCCTCCACTTT
V gene: TRBV28
J gene: TRBJ1-6
D gene: -
clone size: once
CDR3 length: 13

CDR3 protein: CASSPVVAGNNEQFF
CDR3 DNA: TGTGCCAGCAGCCCCGTGGTAGCGGGAAACAATGAGCAGTTCTTC
V gene: TRBV6-1
J gene: TRBJ2-1
D gene: TRBD2
clone size: many
CDR3 length: 15

CDR3 protein: CASSSGTSGTFYEQYF
CDR3 DNA: TGTGCCAGCAGTTCGGGGACTAGCGGAACCTTCTACGAGCAGTACTTC
V gene: TRBV12-3/TRBV12-4
J gene: TRBJ2-7
D gene: TRBD2
clone size: many
CDR3 length: 16

CDR3 protein: CASSLSSYNEQFF
CDR3 DNA: TGTGCCAGCTCATTGAGCTCCTACAATGAGCAGTTCTTC
V gene: TRBV12-3/TRBV12-4
J gene: TRBJ2-1
D gene: -
clone size: many
CDR3 length: 13

CDR3 protein: CASSEKRTGANVLTF
CDR3 DNA: TGTGCCAGCAGTGAAAAGCGGACTGGGGCCAACGTCCTGACTTTC
V gene: TRBV2
J gene: TRBJ2-6
D gene: -
clone size: many
CDR3 length: 15

CDR3 protein: CSVSTTGNQPQHF
CDR3 DNA: TGCAGCGTTAGCACTACAGGCAATCAGCCCCAGCATTTT
V gene: TRBV29-1
J gene: TRBJ1-5
D gene: -
clone size: few
CDR3 length: 13

CDR3 protein: CASSRGDRDNEKLFF
CDR3 DNA: TGTGCCAGCAGCCGAGGGGACAGGGATAATGAAAAACTGTTTTTT
V gene: TRBV7-9
J gene: TRBJ1-4
D gene: TRBD1
clone size: many
CDR3 length: 15

CDR3 protein: CASSPGLAGGQEQFF
CDR3 DNA: TGTGCCAGCAGCCCGGGCCTAGCGGGAGGTCAGGAGCAGTTCTTC
V gene: TRBV7-3
J gene: TRBJ2-1
D gene: TRBD2
clone size: many
CDR3 length: 15

CDR3 protein: CASSPNVDEQYF
CDR3 DNA: TGTGCCAGCAGCCCCAACGTGGACGAGCAGTACTTC
V gene: TRBV7-2
J gene: TRBJ2-7
D gene: -
clone size: -
CDR3 length: 12

CDR3 protein: CASSLDANYGYTF
CDR3 DNA: TGTGCCAGCAGCTTAGACGCTAACTATGGCTACACCTTC
V gene: TRBV7-2
J gene: TRBJ1-2
D gene: -
clone size: few
CDR3 length: 13

CDR3 protein: CASSGRDSGPYNEQFF
CDR3 DNA: TGTGCCAGCAGTGGCAGAGATAGCGGGCCTTACAATGAGCAGTTCTTC
V gene: TRBV27
J gene: TRBJ2-1
D gene: TRBD2
clone size: many
CDR3 length: 16